These 30 T cell receptor beta chains share one sample of origin, sequenced in a study of blood T cell repertoires in COVID-19. The data were produced by immunoSEQ multiplex PCR, yet TCRdb's version contains in-frame clones alone and is incomplete. Here the sample spans roughly 300,000 clones, about 86% being singletons. The sequencing input was peripheral blood. These receptors all come from a woman aged 25 to 39 with COVID-19, enrolled during active disease.

The chain joins TRBV6-5 to TRBJ1-2; a possible D gene is TRBD1 (6 bases). Trimming stripped 8 bases from V and 0 bases from J, with 13 bases between. Per germline, CDR1 MNHEY and CDR2 SVGAGI. The CDR3 is 14 residues long. DNA of the CDR3: TGTGCCAGCCTGTATCGACAGGCTAACTATGGCTACACCTTC. Amino acids: CASLYRQANYGYTF.

The chain links TRBV5-1 to TRBJ2-2, with unresolved D. Trimming took off 3 bases at V and 6 bases at J, with 9 bases between the two ends. The CDR3 length is 13 residues. Germline loops: CDR1 SGHRS, CDR2 YFSETQ. The DNA of the CDR3 is TGCGCCAGCAGCTACCCGTCGGCCGGGGAGCTGTTTTTT. Translating gives CASSYPSAGELFF. The full variable domain, with the rest looked up from reference TRBV5-1 and TRBJ2-2, is KAGVTQTPRYLIKTRGQQVTLSCSPISGHRSVSWYQQTPGQGLQFLFEYFSETQRNKGNFPGRFSGRQFSNSRSEMNVSTLELGDSALYLCASSYPSAGELFFGEGSRLTVL.

This clone occurred a few times. The chain joins TRBV2 to TRBJ1-6, with D possibly TRBD1 on 5 matching bases. Trimming removed 6 bases from V and 4 bases from J, with 10 bases in between. Germline CDR1 SNHLY, CDR2 FYNNEI. CDR3 size: 14 residues. For the CDR3, the DNA is TGTGCCAGCAGGGCTGACAGTTATAATTCACCCCTCCACTTT. Translating gives CASRADSYNSPLHF.

The gene calls are TRBV5-4 and TRBJ2-3; TRBD2 matches 11 bases. Germline lookup yields CDR1 SGHNT and CDR2 YYREEE (reference sequence). This CDR3 spans 16 amino acids. The ends lost 6 bases at V and 0 bases at J; junction bases unmatched: 6. This CDR3 is CASTRLAGRSTDTQYF. In DNA form, the CDR3 reads TGTGCCAGCACGAGACTAGCGGGGCGTAGCACAGATACGCAGTATTTT. Full variable domain (remainder filled in from reference TRBV5-4 and TRBJ2-3): ETGVTQSPTHLIKTRGQQVTLRCSSQSGHNTVSWYQQALGQGPQFIFQYYREEENGRGNFPPRFSGLQFPNYSSELNVNALELDDSALYLCASTRLAGRSTDTQYFGPGTRLTVL.

Here the CDR3 reads CASRRQLANTEAFF. CDR3 in DNA: TGTGCCAGCAGGAGACAGTTAGCTAACACTGAAGCTTTCTTT. The chain recombines TRBV5-6 with TRBJ1-1; a possible D gene is TRBD1 (5 bases). This CDR3 spans 14 amino acids. The germline V gene encodes CDR1 SGHDT and CDR2 YYEEEE. V gave up 5 bases and J gave up 2 bases, with 13 bases separating them.

The chain joins TRBV2 to TRBJ2-7; 9 nucleotides agree with TRBD1. Germline CDR1 SNHLY, CDR2 FYNNEI. CDR3 length equals 15 residues. The V gene end was trimmed by 6 bases and the J gene end by 2 bases; junction bases not matched to a gene: 8. DNA of the CDR3: TGTGCCAGCAGCGCGGGACAGGGAATACCCTACGAGCAGTACTTC. It codes for CASSAGQGIPYEQYF. The whole variable domain, remainder taken from reference TRBV2 and TRBJ2-7, is EPEVTQTPSHQVTQMGQEVILRCVPISNHLYFYWYRQILGQKVEFLVSFYNNEISEKSEIFDDQFSVERPDGSNFTLKIRSTKLEDSAMYFCASSAGQGIPYEQYFGPGTRLTVT.

The chain combines TRBV5-1 with TRBJ2-3; maybe TRBD1 (5 bases). The V gene's germline CDR1 is SGHRS and CDR2 YFSETQ. This CDR3 is 16 amino acids long. The V and J ends lost 0 bases and 1 base respectively, with 12 bases between them. The CDR3 is CASSLGGPTGTDTQYF. DNA of the CDR3: TGCGCCAGCAGCTTGGGGGGCCCAACGGGCACAGATACGCAGTATTTT.

V usage is TRBV6-6 and J usage is TRBJ1-2, with D tentatively TRBD1 (5 bases). Trimming removed 5 bases from V and 7 bases from J, with 17 bases in between. The CDR3 contains 14 residues. Germline assignment: CDR1 MNHNY and CDR2 SVGAGI (reference sequence). As DNA, the CDR3 is TGTGCCAGCAGTCTAGACAGCAGGTTAGGTGGCTACACCTTC. Its protein product is CASSLDSRLGGYTF.

This clone has only a few counts. The V call is TRBV4-2, the J call TRBJ2-3; 8 positions agree with TRBD2. Per germline, CDR1 LGHNA and CDR2 YNFKEQ. V was clipped by 11 bases and J by 4 bases; unmatched bases: 20. This CDR3 is built from 17 residues. CDR3: CASSPLSGGMGSDTQYF. The CDR3 DNA reads as TGTGCCTCTTCCCCCCTCAGCGGGGGTATGGGCTCAGATACGCAGTATTTT.

This clone has only one observation. This sequence joins TRBV7-2 and TRBJ2-3; 12 positions agree with TRBD2. The ends lost 8 bases at V and 5 bases at J; junction bases unmatched: 8. The CDR3 has 15 amino acids. CDR1 and CDR2 (germline): SGHTA, FQGNSA. Here the CDR3 DNA reads TGTGCCAGCCGATCGGGACTAGCGGGTGGAGATACGCAGTATTTT. This sequence encodes CASRSGLAGGDTQYF.

This clone was detected a few times. This rearrangement joins TRBV4-2 to TRBJ2-3; 9 bases map to TRBD2. The CDR3 is made up of 15 amino acids. Germline V lookup: CDR1 LGHNA, CDR2 YNFKEQ. The ends lost 0 bases at V and 4 bases at J; junction bases unmatched: 2. In DNA, the CDR3 is TGTGCCAGCAGCCAAGATCGCGGGGGGGCAGATACGCAGTATTTT. Protein sequence: CASSQDRGGADTQYF.

This sequence joins TRBV18 and TRBJ1-1; D gene unclear. Germline V gene data show CDR1 as KGHSH and CDR2 as LQKENI. V lost 3 bases, J lost 4 bases, and 24 bases lay in between. The CDR3 has 18 amino acids. The CDR3 reads CASSPTYGTNQWSTEAFF. The DNA of the CDR3 is TGTGCCAGCTCACCGACTTATGGCACGAATCAGTGGAGCACTGAAGCTTTCTTT.

The V and J genes are TRBV7-9 and TRBJ1-2; no clear D. The CDR3 is 16 amino acids. The germline V gene encodes CDR1 SEHNR and CDR2 FQNEAQ (reference sequence). Trimming left V 1 base short and J 0 bases short, with 12 bases between. In nucleotides, the CDR3 is TGTGCCAGCAGCTTAGGATCCAGCGGAGCTAACTATGGCTACACCTTC. Translated: CASSLGSSGANYGYTF.

V and J are TRBV3-1 (or the pseudogene TRBV3-2) and TRBJ1-6; D is uncertain. Between the trimmed V and J ends, which lost 6 bases and 8 bases, there was a span of 11 bases. The CDR3 consists of 13 residues. Germline V gene data show CDR1 as LGHDT and CDR2 as YNNKEL (reference sequence). DNA for the CDR3: TGTGCCAGCAGGGATACTGGGCATTCACCCCTCCACTTT. The encoded protein is CASRDTGHSPLHF.

The chain employs TRBV10-1 and TRBJ2-1, with 11 bases identical to TRBD1. Germline lookup yields CDR1 WNHNN and CDR2 SYGVQD (reference sequence). There are 17 residues in the CDR3. J lost 3 bases, V lost 4 bases, and 8 bases had no gene match. This CDR3 reads CASSVGQGAGGYNEQFF. CDR3 nucleotide sequence: TGCGCCAGCAGTGTTGGACAGGGGGCAGGGGGCTACAATGAGCAGTTCTTC.

The sample holds a few counts of this clone. V and J are TRBV7-8 and TRBJ1-4; no clear D gene. CDR1 is SGHVS and CDR2 is FQNEAQ in the germline V gene. CDR3 length: 17 residues. V lost 1 base, J lost 2 bases, and 14 bases lay in between. CDR3 DNA sequence: TGTGCCAGCAGCTTAGTAGTACGAGCCGGGACTAATGAAAAACTGTTTTTT. Translation: CASSLVVRAGTNEKLFF.

This chain uses TRBV19 with TRBJ2-3; D is uncertain. The CDR3 is made up of 14 amino acids. The germline V gene has CDR1 LNHDA and CDR2 SQIVND (reference sequence). The ends were cut back, 3 bases at V and 2 bases at J, with 9 bases in the middle. The CDR3 region is CASSMIGSTDTQYF. For the CDR3, the DNA is TGTGCCAGTAGTATGATCGGTTCCACAGATACGCAGTATTTT.

The CDR3 is CASSFKNTQYF. CDR3 bases: TGTGCCAGCAGTTTTAAAAATACGCAGTATTTT. The V call is TRBV27, the J call TRBJ2-3; the D is unclear. The CDR3 runs 11 residues. Trimming pared 3 bases from V and 7 bases from J, leaving 5 bases between. The germline V gene has CDR1 MNHEY and CDR2 SMNVEV (reference sequence).

The rearrangement uses TRBV11-2 and TRBJ2-5; 9 nucleotides agree with TRBD2. Losses at the gene ends were 1 base for V and 0 bases for J; bases not matched to a gene: 3. The germline gives CDR1 SGHAT, CDR2 FQNNGV. The CDR3 extends over 16 amino acids. The CDR3: CASSLVLAGNQETQYF. The CDR3 bases are TGTGCCAGCAGCTTAGTCCTAGCGGGGAACCAAGAGACCCAGTACTTC. Complete variable domain (other parts from reference TRBV11-2 and TRBJ2-5): EAGVAQSPRYKIIEKRQSVAFWCNPISGHATLYWYQQILGQGPKLLIQFQNNGVVDDSQLPKDRFSAERLKGVDSTLKIQPAKLEDSAVYLCASSLVLAGNQETQYFGPGTRLLVL.

V gene TRBV4-1 combines with J gene TRBJ2-7, with D uncertain. V was pared by 6 bases and J by 2 bases, with 8 bases between. This CDR3 comprises 12 residues. Germline CDR1 reads MGHRA; CDR2 reads YSYEKL. The CDR3 region has the DNA TGCGCCAGCAGTGGCCCGACCTACGAGCAGTACTTC. Its protein is CASSGPTYEQYF.

This clone was detected a few times. V and J are TRBV10-1 and TRBJ2-3; 9 nucleotides agree with TRBD1. Per the germline V gene, CDR1 is WNHNN and CDR2 is SYGVQD (reference sequence). The ends lost 5 bases at V and 2 bases at J; junction bases unmatched: 5. The length of the CDR3 is 15 residues. CDR3 sequence reads: CASSPGTGLTDTQYF. CDR3 nucleotide sequence: TGCGCCAGCAGTCCCGGGACAGGGCTCACAGATACGCAGTATTTT.

V and J are TRBV2 and TRBJ2-5; the match to TRBD1 covers 8 bases. The CDR3 is 13 amino acids. V was pared by 7 bases and J by 4 bases, with 5 bases of the junction left unmatched. Germline values: CDR1 SNHLY, CDR2 FYNNEI. DNA of the CDR3: TGTGCCAGCACTATCGGACAGGGAGAGACCCAGTACTTC. Translation gives CASTIGQGETQYF.

V and J are TRBV6-5 and TRBJ1-3; 7 positions match TRBD1. J gave up 4 bases and V 8 bases, and 8 bases lay outside the gene matches. The CDR3 consists of 14 residues. Germline CDR1 reads MNHEY; CDR2 reads SVGAGI. The CDR3 nucleotides read TGTGCCAGCGCAGGGGGACTGAGGGGAAACACCATATATTTT. Its translation: CASAGGLRGNTIYF.

The rearrangement links TRBV4-1 to TRBJ1-2; D is ambiguous. The CDR3 covers 18 residues. The ends were cut back, 1 base at V and 4 bases at J, with 22 bases in the middle. Germline-derived CDR1 and CDR2 are MGHRA and YSYEKL. Written as DNA, the CDR3 is TGCGCCAGCAGCCAAGCTGGGTGGGTTGGCCCCAGAGGCTATGGCTACACCTTC. Its protein is CASSQAGWVGPRGYGYTF.

V usage is TRBV28 and J usage is TRBJ1-1, with unresolved D. This CDR3 has 15 amino acids. Trimming left V 5 bases short and J 1 base short, with 14 bases between. Germline CDR1 reads MDHEN; CDR2 reads SYDVKM. This chain's CDR3 is CASSLIGRKNTEAFF. The DNA of the CDR3 is TGTGCCAGCAGTCTCATCGGGAGGAAGAACACTGAAGCTTTCTTT.

The chain is built from TRBV4-1 and TRBJ1-4, with 9 bases fitting TRBD1. With 5 bases clipped from V and 7 bases from J, the junction kept 11 bases outside the gene matches. CDR3 length: 16 amino acids. Per germline, CDR1 MGHRA and CDR2 YSYEKL. The CDR3 nucleotides read TGCGCCAGCAGCTCCCGAGGGACAGGGACGAGTGAAAAACTGTTTTTT. Translating it yields CASSSRGTGTSEKLFF.

This clone was detected once. V usage is TRBV6-5 and J usage is TRBJ1-1; TRBD1 is a possible D gene (6 bases). V lost 4 bases, J lost 2 bases, and 14 bases lay in between. In germline, CDR1 is MNHEY, CDR2 SVGAGI. The CDR3 contains 15 residues. The CDR3 spells CASSSWDTPNTEAFF. As DNA, the CDR3 is TGTGCCAGCAGTTCCTGGGACACTCCTAACACTGAAGCTTTCTTT.

The chain carries TRBV12-5 and TRBJ2-2; D is uncertain. The germline V and J ends were trimmed by 0 bases and 4 bases, with 3 bases remaining between them. From germline, CDR1 is LGHNT and CDR2 FRNRAP. The CDR3 extends over 13 amino acids. Here the CDR3 DNA reads TGTGCTAGTGGTTTGGTCCTCACCGGGGAGCTGTTTTTT. It encodes CASGLVLTGELFF.

The chain uses TRBV9 and TRBJ1-1; no definite D call. This CDR3 spans 14 amino acids. Between the trimmed V and J ends, which lost 1 base and 0 bases, there was a span of 7 bases. Germline CDR1 and CDR2: SGDLS and YYNGEE. DNA for the CDR3: TGTGCCAGCAGCGTAACAGTCATGAACACTGAAGCTTTCTTT. Protein product: CASSVTVMNTEAFF.

V gene TRBV27 combines with J gene TRBJ2-1; possibly TRBD2 for D (7 bases). The germline CDR1 and CDR2 sequences are MNHEY and SMNVEV (reference sequence). The CDR3 length is 21 residues. Trimming left V 2 bases short and J 0 bases short, with 26 bases between. In DNA form, the CDR3 reads TGTGCCAGCAGTTTAAGACAGCGTAGTTTCCCGGGGGGCCTCTCCTACAATGAGCAGTTCTTC. Translation gives CASSLRQRSFPGGLSYNEQFF.